This entry lists 30 T cell receptor beta chains sequenced from one sample in a study of cytomegalovirus exposure and HLA in healthy donors. PCR involved 60 Vbeta and 13 Jbeta primers. The method was immunoSEQ multiplex PCR; TCRdb's version includes in-frame clones alone and lacks a portion of them. The table records approximately 110,000 clones, 15% of them present only once. Sequencing was performed on PBMCs. The receptor source for this set is a female donor in good health and CMV-seronegative.

This clone was observed a handful of times. This rearrangement joins TRBV9 to TRBJ2-3; 7 bases align to TRBD2. J gave up 0 bases and V 4 bases, and 11 bases lay outside the gene matches. The CDR3 is made up of 17 amino acids. Germline assignment: CDR1 SGDLS and CDR2 YYNGEE. The CDR3 loop reads CASSPRTGTTSTDTQYF. CDR3 in DNA: TGTGCCAGCAGCCCAAGAACCGGGACTACCAGCACAGATACGCAGTATTTT.

This clone has only a few counts. The chain employs TRBV10-3 and TRBJ1-5; TRBD1 matches at 7 bases. CDR1 is ENHRY, CDR2 SYGVKD, per germline. The CDR3 is made up of 15 amino acids. J lost 10 bases, V lost 6 bases, and 15 bases had no gene match. The CDR3 sequence is CAISPGGGGIEPQHF. DNA for the CDR3: TGTGCCATCAGCCCCGGAGGGGGCGGAATCGAACCCCAGCATTTT.

V gene TRBV18 combines with J gene TRBJ2-6; D ambiguous. V was pared by 1 base and J by 0 bases, with 10 bases between. Germline assignment: CDR1 KGHSH and CDR2 LQKENI. The CDR3 totals 17 residues. As DNA, the CDR3 is TGTGCCAGCTCACCACTCGCGCCGCACTCTGGGGCCAACGTCCTGACTTTC. Translating gives CASSPLAPHSGANVLTF.

CDR3 nucleotide sequence: TGTGCCAGCAGCCAAGATAGGGCAGGGGGCGTCAATCAGCCCCAGCATTTT. As protein: CASSQDRAGGVNQPQHF. The V and J genes are TRBV4-2 and TRBJ1-5; 8 nucleotides align to TRBD1. With V trimmed by 0 bases and J by 3 bases, 7 bases remained unmatched. CDR1 is LGHNA, CDR2 YNFKEQ, per germline. CDR3 size: 17 residues.

The V call is TRBV28, the J call TRBJ2-1; D might be TRBD1 (6 bases). Trimming shortened V by 4 bases and J by 5 bases, and 12 bases separated the two germline ends. Germline V gives CDR1 MDHEN, CDR2 SYDVKM. The CDR3 length is 14 residues. DNA of the CDR3: TGTGCCAGCAGTTACACGACAGGTCACAATGAGCAGTTCTTC. It is translated as CASSYTTGHNEQFF. Full variable domain (missing parts from reference TRBV28 and TRBJ2-1): DVKVTQSSRYLVKRTGEKVFLECVQDMDHENMFWYRQDPGLGLRLIYFSYDVKMKEKGDIPEGYSVSREKKERFSLILESASTNQTSMYLCASSYTTGHNEQFFGPGTRLTVL.

The chain carries TRBV9 and TRBJ2-2; D is unclear. Germline V gene sequence: CDR1 SGDLS, CDR2 YYNGEE. The V end lost 0 bases, the J end lost 7 bases, and 10 bases lay between the germline ends. The CDR3 has 14 residues. The DNA of the CDR3 is TGTGCCAGCAGCGTAGTCGACTCGCTCGGGGAGCTGTTTTTT. Protein product: CASSVVDSLGELFF.

The chain joins TRBV4-1 to TRBJ2-1, with TRBD1 as a possible D gene (5 bases). The CDR3 has 15 amino acids. In germline, CDR1 is MGHRA, CDR2 YSYEKL. The V end lost 3 bases, the J end lost 4 bases, and 13 bases lay between the germline ends. The CDR3, as DNA: TGCGCCAGCAGCCAGGAAGGGGCCCCTTACAATGAGCAGTTCTTC. It is translated as CASSQEGAPYNEQFF.

This clone has a handful of counts. The chain combines TRBV28 with TRBJ1-5; 9 bases agree with TRBD1. The CDR3 sequence is 14 residues long. After removal of 6 bases from V and 11 bases from J, the junction contained 11 bases not matched to a gene. Germline lookup yields CDR1 MDHEN and CDR2 SYDVKM. This CDR3 reads CASRDGTGLRAQHF. CDR3 coding DNA: TGTGCCAGCAGGGACGGGACAGGGTTGAGAGCCCAGCATTTT. The full variable domain, with the rest looked up from reference TRBV28 and TRBJ1-5, is DVKVTQSSRYLVKRTGEKVFLECVQDMDHENMFWYRQDPGLGLRLIYFSYDVKMKEKGDIPEGYSVSREKKERFSLILESASTNQTSMYLCASRDGTGLRAQHFGDGTRLSIL.

This clone was seen more than once but under ten times. The chain joins TRBV5-1 to TRBJ2-1; 9 nucleotides agree with TRBD2. V was clipped by 7 bases and J by 5 bases; unmatched bases: 13. The V gene's germline CDR1 is SGHRS and CDR2 YFSETQ. The CDR3 is 16 amino acids. The CDR3 DNA is TGCGCCAGCGCACCTCCACCAGCGGGAGGTAACAATGAGCAGTTCTTC. Encoded protein: CASAPPPAGGNNEQFF.

CDR3 in amino acids: CASSVGGAREKLFF. DNA for the CDR3: TGTGCCAGCAGCGTTGGGGGGGCGCGGGAAAAACTGTTTTTT. V gene TRBV9 combines with J gene TRBJ1-4, with D perhaps matching TRBD1 (6 bases). The CDR3 runs 14 residues. Trimming shortened V by 2 bases and J by 8 bases, and 13 bases separated the two germline ends. CDR1 and CDR2 (germline): SGDLS, YYNGEE.

This clone showed up just a few times. The V and J genes are TRBV4-1 and TRBJ1-2, with a weak D call TRBD1 (6 bases). The CDR3 contains 15 residues. V dropped 1 base and J dropped 2 bases, with 11 bases sitting between them. In germline, CDR1 is MGHRA, CDR2 YSYEKL. CDR3 nucleotide sequence: TGCGCCAGCAGCCAAGTACGGGACACAAACTATGGCTACACCTTC. This codes for CASSQVRDTNYGYTF.

This rearrangement joins TRBV19 to TRBJ2-5; no definite D call. Germline V gives CDR1 LNHDA, CDR2 SQIVND (reference sequence). The CDR3 is 14 amino acids. With 4 bases removed from V and 3 bases from J, the gap between germline ends came to 12 bases. CDR3 nucleotides: TGTGCCAGTAGTAAGACACAAGTGAAAGAGACCCAGTACTTC. Amino acid sequence: CASSKTQVKETQYF.

This clone was detected only a few times. The chain uses TRBV7-2 and TRBJ2-3; 14 bases line up with TRBD2. In germline, CDR1 is SGHTA, CDR2 FQGNSA. The CDR3 contains 16 residues. V shed 4 bases and J 4 bases; nucleotides not matched to a gene: 4. The CDR3 bases are TGTGCCAGCAGCTCCGGACTAGCGGGGGGTGCAGATACGCAGTATTTT. Its protein product is CASSSGLAGGADTQYF.

This clone was found a few times. V is TRBV7-9 and J is TRBJ1-2; perhaps TRBD1 as D (5 bases). Trimming removed 5 bases from V and 1 base from J, with 17 bases in between. There are 16 residues in the CDR3. Germline CDR1 SEHNR, CDR2 FQNEAQ (reference sequence). The CDR3 DNA is TGTGCCAGCAGCCCTGGGGGACTAGACCATAACTATGGCTACACCTTC. It codes for CASSPGGLDHNYGYTF.

The V and J genes are TRBV12-5 and TRBJ2-3, with D possibly matching TRBD1 (6 bases). With 0 bases removed from V and 3 bases from J, the gap between germline ends came to 19 bases. Looked up from germline, CDR1 is LGHNT and CDR2 is FRNRAP. This CDR3 comprises 18 residues. CDR3 bases: TGTGCTAGTGGTTTGGTACGCACAGGGTTATTTAGTACAGATACGCAGTATTTT. It yields the protein CASGLVRTGLFSTDTQYF.

The gene calls are TRBV19 and TRBJ1-1, with 9 bases aligning to TRBD1. CDR1 is LNHDA and CDR2 is SQIVND in the germline V gene (reference sequence). This CDR3 spans 14 amino acids. Trimming took 4 bases from V and 5 from J; bases not matched to a gene: 5. The CDR3 loop is CASSKDRGRTEAFF. The CDR3 DNA is TGTGCCAGTAGTAAGGACAGGGGTAGGACTGAAGCTTTCTTT. Full variable domain (remainder filled in from reference TRBV19 and TRBJ1-1): DGGITQSPKYLFRKEGQNVTLSCEQNLNHDAMYWYRQDPGQGLRLIYYSQIVNDFQKGDIAEGYSVSREKKESFPLTVTSAQKNPTAFYLCASSKDRGRTEAFFGQGTRLTVV.

This clone was observed a few times. The chain joins TRBV6-5 to TRBJ2-1; no clear D. This CDR3 is built from 15 residues. Looked up from germline, CDR1 is MNHEY and CDR2 is SVGAGI. V was trimmed by 0 bases and J by 7 bases, leaving 13 bases between them. CDR3 nucleotide sequence: TGTGCCAGCAGTTACTCTGAGGTCCGGAAGAATGAGCAGTTCTTC. Protein sequence: CASSYSEVRKNEQFF.

The V and J genes are TRBV2 and TRBJ1-2, with TRBD1 identical over 7 bases. The CDR3 extends over 14 amino acids. Germline V gene lookup returns CDR1 SNHLY and CDR2 FYNNEI. V was pared by 2 bases and J by 4 bases, with 4 bases of the junction left unmatched. CDR3 coding DNA: TGTGCCAGCAGTGAATATCGACAGGGCTATGGCTACACCTTC. Protein sequence: CASSEYRQGYGYTF.

J is TRBJ1-5 and V is TRBV6-5; D call uncertain. Trimming cost V 0 bases and J 6 bases, with 6 bases left between them. CDR3 length: 13 residues. Germline V gene data show CDR1 as MNHEY and CDR2 as SVGAGI. The CDR3 DNA follows: TGTGCCAGCAGTTACTCTGGAGTTCAGCCCCAGCATTTT. Protein product: CASSYSGVQPQHF.

The gene calls are TRBV9 and TRBJ1-3; D not certain. Trimming pared 4 bases from V and 1 base from J, leaving 12 bases between. Germline V gene lookup returns CDR1 SGDLS and CDR2 YYNGEE. The length of the CDR3 is 15 residues. CDR3 DNA: TGTGCCAGCAGCTCAGAGGGAGGTTCTGGAAACACCATATATTTT. As protein: CASSSEGGSGNTIYF.

This chain links TRBV9 with TRBJ2-1; 13 nucleotides line up with TRBD2. The CDR3 has 20 residues. Unmatched junction bases numbered 11, after V lost 2 bases and J lost 0 bases. Per germline, CDR1 SGDLS and CDR2 YYNGEE. This CDR3 is CASSVQTSGGTSSSYNEQFF. In DNA form, the CDR3 reads TGTGCCAGCAGCGTTCAGACTAGCGGGGGGACCTCGAGCTCCTACAATGAGCAGTTCTTC.

In its sample, this clone was seen a few times. The chain carries TRBV29-1 and TRBJ2-3, with D possibly matching TRBD2 (5 bases). The CDR3 has 13 residues. V lost 4 bases to trimming and J lost 3 bases, with 11 bases between them. CDR1 SQVTM and CDR2 ANQGSEA come from the germline V gene. The CDR3 protein is CSVVGRTTDTQYF. The CDR3 DNA reads as TGCAGCGTTGTTGGGAGAACAACAGATACGCAGTATTTT.

This clone was detected a few times. The rearrangement joins TRBV28 to TRBJ2-5, with 8 nucleotides matching TRBD2. The CDR3 loop spans 14 amino acids. Germline trimming cut 2 bases from V and 1 base from J; bases unmatched to any gene: 0. Germline V CDR1 and CDR2: MDHEN, SYDVKM. Here the CDR3 DNA reads TGTGCCAGCAGTTTAGCGGGGGGCCAAGAGACCCAGTACTTC. Its translation: CASSLAGGQETQYF.

This clone was found a few times. The chain uses TRBV10-1 and TRBJ1-1; tentatively, D is TRBD1 (5 bases). CDR3 length: 14 amino acids. CDR1 and CDR2 from the germline V gene are WNHNN and SYGVQD (reference sequence). The V end was cut by 6 bases, the J end by 4 bases, with 15 bases between. The chain's CDR3 is CASRGPPGRTEAFF. The CDR3 DNA reads TGCGCCAGCAGGGGGCCCCCCGGACGCACTGAAGCTTTCTTT.

J is TRBJ2-3 and V is TRBV27; 7 nucleotides match TRBD2. Germline trimming cut 3 bases from V and 6 bases from J; bases unmatched to any gene: 3. The CDR3 sequence is 13 residues long. CDR1 MNHEY and CDR2 SMNVEV come from the germline V gene (reference sequence). CDR3 in amino acids: CASSFRLADTQYF. Here the CDR3 DNA reads TGTGCCAGCAGTTTCAGACTAGCTGATACGCAGTATTTT.

Only a few counts were recorded for this clone. The chain recombines TRBV30 with TRBJ2-3; weak D call: TRBD2 (6 bases). Germline V lookup: CDR1 GTSNPN, CDR2 SVGIG (reference sequence). V lost 5 bases to trimming and J lost 0 bases, with 12 bases between them. The CDR3 sequence is 14 residues long. The CDR3 is CAWAGRRSTDTQYF. Written as DNA, the CDR3 is TGTGCCTGGGCAGGGAGGAGGAGCACAGATACGCAGTATTTT.

The chain combines TRBV19 with TRBJ2-5; D is possibly TRBD1 (5 bases). The CDR3 is made up of 13 amino acids. The germline V gene encodes CDR1 LNHDA and CDR2 SQIVND (reference sequence). Trimming stripped 3 bases from V and 4 bases from J, with 9 bases between. CDR3 bases: TGTGCCAGTAGTATGGGCAGGGCAGAGACCCAGTACTTC. This sequence encodes CASSMGRAETQYF.

This clone was counted only a few times. V usage is TRBV6-1 and J usage is TRBJ1-1, with TRBD1 matching over 8 bases. The germline CDR1 and CDR2 sequences are MNHNS and SASEGT. V was pared by 4 bases and J by 3 bases, with 7 bases of the junction left unmatched. The CDR3 consists of 15 residues. The CDR3 protein is CASSGRGLFDTEAFF. The CDR3, as DNA: TGTGCCAGCAGTGGCAGGGGGCTCTTCGACACTGAAGCTTTCTTT.

This clone was seen more than once but under ten times. The chain is built from TRBV7-8 and TRBJ2-7, with D perhaps TRBD1 (5 bases). The germline V gene encodes CDR1 SGHVS and CDR2 FQNEAQ. The CDR3 spans 17 residues. V was cut by 3 bases and J by 0 bases, with 18 bases left in between. The CDR3 bases are TGTGCCAGCAGCTTTGCAGGGCTCGGCAAAATCTCCTACGAGCAGTACTTC. Protein sequence: CASSFAGLGKISYEQYF. The whole variable domain, filled in from reference TRBV7-8 and TRBJ2-7, reads GAGVSQSPRYKVAKRGQDVALRCDPISGHVSLFWYQQALGQGPEFLTYFQNEAQLDKSGLPSDRFFAERPEGSVSTLKIQRTQQEDSAVYLCASSFAGLGKISYEQYFGPGTRLTVT.

This clone was counted between two and nine times. The chain combines TRBV6-5 with TRBJ1-2; D is ambiguous. Trimming left V 0 bases short and J 7 bases short, with 9 bases between. From germline, CDR1 is MNHEY and CDR2 SVGAGI. The length of the CDR3 is 13 residues. CDR3 DNA sequence: TGTGCCAGCAGTTACTCGAACGGGATTGGCTACACCTTC. Its translation is CASSYSNGIGYTF.